Sequencing of this T cell receptor beta chain was carried out in a study of blood T cell repertoires in COVID-19 (dated by TCRdb to the early 2020s). A note on the overall study: Samples from collaborators originated in the United States, Italy and Spain and spanned both the acute and convalescent phases of COVID-19. The material from the prospective study consisted of cDNA or gDNA derived from T cells, B-cell-depleted T cells, or PBMCs. The dataset comprised deeply sampled blood TCRbeta repertoires from subjects exposed to, actively infected with, or recovered from COVID-19. The repertoires were made available in a free public database intended to serve as a resource for research on the immune response to SARS-CoV-2. The samples were drawn from the first 160 participants of the ongoing ImmuneRACE study and from 950 to 1,500 subjects provided by 6 global collaborators. The sample metadata nearly always contained a de-identified subject ID, COVID-19 status, age in years and sex. Where available, HLA class I and class II types were obtained from metadata supplied by the sample provider rather than from assay-based typing.

General findings and caveats noted by the study authors: How much clinical and demographic metadata was included differed by source and by participant, and the metadata was provided uncurated.

Collaborating institutions collected whole blood in K2EDTA tubes following their own protocols. For TCRbeta analysis, collaborators shipped samples as frozen whole blood, isolated PBMCs, or DNA extracted from either of those sample types. Concerning this clone: This clone's antigen is unknown. No per-base quality is available; no much larger clone lies one base away.

The CDR3 runs 16 amino acids, cysteine and phenylalanine included. The only DNA kept is the CDR3, 48 bases in frame from the first base. V gives up 0 bases and J gives up 5 bases, and the segment between their germline ends measures 14 bases. CDR1 and CDR2 are drawn from the germline V gene: MGHRA, YSYEKL. The immunoSEQ Assay, a bias-controlled multiplex PCR, was used to amplify TCRbeta CDR3 regions from genomic DNA. The authors' analysis ran thus. The number of nucleated cells in each sample was estimated by amplification of reference gene primers within the assay. To quantify the absolute abundance of each unique TCRbeta CDR3 rearrangement, sequence reads were collapsed and filtered. For each sample, productive Simpson clonality was calculated by taking the square root of Simpson's diversity index across productive rearrangements. This immuneACCESS table, as held by TCRdb, lists in-frame sequences with V and J called but not all clones. Of the missing ones, under half trace to an unresolved V gene in checked studies; the others have no known cause. V, J and clone size are those of that table, while D and trimming were read from the DNA. The sample table records under 250,000 clones; about four fifths of these occur just once. The ten largest clonotypes hold approximately 4.8% of the sample.

The sequence came from a man over 45 with active or convalescent COVID-19. The sequencing input was peripheral blood. This chain is built from TRBV4-1 and TRBJ1-5; there is no confident call for the D gene. CDR3 loop: CASSQDLGQRYQPQHF. The DNA reads as follows: TGCGCCAGCAGCCAAGATCTGGGCCAGAGATATCAGCCCCAGCATTTT.